Shown below are 27 T cell receptor beta chains from a single sample sequenced in a study of blood T cell repertoires in COVID-19. This table comes from immunoSEQ multiplex PCR, and its TCRdb copy is limited to in-frame clones, with some not included. The table includes fewer than 200,000 clones, roughly four fifths detected once. The specimen sequenced was PBMCs or T cells enriched from blood (not recorded which). The receptors shown here come from a middle-aged man who had recovered from COVID-19.

The V gene is TRBV28, the J gene TRBJ2-2, with 11 bases that match TRBD2. V was clipped by 2 bases and J by 4 bases; unmatched bases: 9. The length of the CDR3 is 18 residues. Germline CDR1 MDHEN, CDR2 SYDVKM. The CDR3 DNA sequence: TGTGCCAGCAGTTTACTACACGCTAGCGGGGGGTCCACCGGGGAGCTGTTTTTT. It translates to CASSLLHASGGSTGELFF. Full variable domain (rest looked up from reference TRBV28 and TRBJ2-2): DVKVTQSSRYLVKRTGEKVFLECVQDMDHENMFWYRQDPGLGLRLIYFSYDVKMKEKGDIPEGYSVSREKKERFSLILESASTNQTSMYLCASSLLHASGGSTGELFFGEGSRLTVL.

The rearrangement joins TRBV4-1 to TRBJ1-4; possibly TRBD1 for D (6 bases). In germline, CDR1 is MGHRA, CDR2 YSYEKL. The ends were cut back, 4 bases at V and 2 bases at J, with 8 bases in the middle. The CDR3 has 14 residues. The CDR3 DNA reads TGCGCCAGCAGCCCCCAGGGGACTAATGAAAAACTGTTTTTT. It translates to CASSPQGTNEKLFF.

This chain links TRBV7-9 with TRBJ2-5, with D possibly TRBD1 on 6 matching bases. Germline CDR1 reads SEHNR; CDR2 reads FQNEAQ (reference sequence). This CDR3 spans 14 amino acids. Trimming pared 4 bases from V and 7 bases from J, leaving 16 bases between. The DNA of the CDR3 is TGTGCCAGCAGCTCGGACAGTGCCAGGGGGACCCAGTACTTC. Translating it yields CASSSDSARGTQYF.

The V gene is TRBV3-1 (or the pseudogene TRBV3-2), the J gene TRBJ1-5; a weak D match, TRBD1 (6 bases). Trimming removed 1 base from V and 0 bases from J, with 13 bases in between. Germline CDR1 and CDR2: LGHDT and YNNKEL (reference sequence). The CDR3 covers 17 residues. CDR3 sequence reads: CASSQGRGEYSNQPQHF. The CDR3 bases are TGTGCCAGCAGCCAAGGCAGGGGCGAATATAGCAATCAGCCCCAGCATTTT.

The chain links TRBV15 to TRBJ1-1; the match to TRBD1 covers 9 bases. From germline, CDR1 is LNHNV and CDR2 YYDKDF (reference sequence). The CDR3 runs to 17 residues. Losses at the gene ends were 2 bases for V and 1 base for J; bases not matched to a gene: 8. CDR3 coding DNA: TGTGCCACCAGCAGACCGGGACAGGGTTCCCAGAACACTGAAGCTTTCTTT. It is translated as CATSRPGQGSQNTEAFF.

The chain is built from TRBV19 and TRBJ2-6; D perhaps matches TRBD2 (5 bases). There are 16 residues in the CDR3. In germline, CDR1 is LNHDA, CDR2 SQIVND (reference sequence). With 6 bases removed from V and 0 bases from J, the gap between germline ends came to 12 bases. CDR3 sequence reads: CASSPGVHSGANVLTF. The CDR3 nucleotides are TGTGCCAGTAGCCCCGGGGTGCACTCTGGGGCCAACGTCCTGACTTTC.

J is TRBJ2-7 and V is TRBV27; TRBD1 matches 8 bases. V shed 6 bases, J shed 1 base, and the junction held 5 bases outside the gene matches. Germline loops: CDR1 MNHEY, CDR2 SMNVEV (reference sequence). The length of the CDR3 is 14 residues. The CDR3 here is CASSPGQASYEQYF. The CDR3, as DNA: TGTGCCAGCAGCCCGGGACAGGCGTCCTACGAGCAGTACTTC.

This chain connects TRBV5-6 to TRBJ2-5, with TRBD1 identical over 7 bases. The CDR3 spans 14 residues. Germline loops: CDR1 SGHDT, CDR2 YYEEEE. V was pared by 2 bases and J by 4 bases, with 5 bases of the junction left unmatched. This chain's CDR3 is CASSFDRVGETQYF. The CDR3 DNA reads as TGTGCCAGCAGCTTCGACAGGGTAGGAGAGACCCAGTACTTC.

The J gene is TRBJ2-7, the V gene TRBV11-2; D perhaps matches TRBD1 (6 bases). Germline CDR1 SGHAT, CDR2 FQNNGV. CDR3 length: 12 amino acids. The V gene lost 3 bases and the J gene lost 4 bases, with 7 bases spanning the gap. As DNA, the CDR3 is TGTGCCAGCAGCTTGGGGGCTTACGAGCAGTACTTC. Its protein is CASSLGAYEQYF. Supplemented by reference TRBV11-2 and TRBJ2-7, the full variable domain reads EAGVAQSPRYKIIEKRQSVAFWCNPISGHATLYWYQQILGQGPKLLIQFQNNGVVDDSQLPKDRFSAERLKGVDSTLKIQPAKLEDSAVYLCASSLGAYEQYFGPGTRLTVT.

V usage is TRBV18 and J usage is TRBJ2-7, with D tentatively TRBD2 (5 bases). The CDR3 is 15 amino acids. V shed 4 bases and J shed 0 bases, with 13 bases lying between them. Germline CDR1 is KGHSH and CDR2 is LQKENI. CDR3 nucleotides: TGTGCCAGCTCACGCGGGCCTCGGGGCTCCTACGAGCAGTACTTC. Translation: CASSRGPRGSYEQYF. The full variable domain, in which reference TRBV18 and TRBJ2-7 provide the parts outside the CDR3, is NAGVMQNPRHLVRRRGQEARLRCSPMKGHSHVYWYRQLPEEGLKFMVYLQKENIIDESGMPKERFSAEFPKEGPSILRIQQVVRGDSAAYFCASSRGPRGSYEQYFGPGTRLTVT.

The gene calls are TRBV7-8 and TRBJ1-1, with a tentative D call TRBD1 (5 bases). The ends were cut back, 5 bases at V and 0 bases at J, with 16 bases in the middle. The V gene's germline CDR1 is SGHVS and CDR2 FQNEAQ. The CDR3 runs 16 residues. The CDR3 loop reads CASSPRPRVMNTEAFF. DNA of the CDR3: TGTGCCAGCAGCCCGCGCCCCAGGGTCATGAACACTGAAGCTTTCTTT.

The V call is TRBV9, the J call TRBJ1-1; weak D call: TRBD1 (6 bases). The V end lost 4 bases, the J end lost 5 bases, and 9 bases lay between the germline ends. The germline CDR1 and CDR2 sequences are SGDLS and YYNGEE. This CDR3 is 12 amino acids long. CDR3 coding DNA: TGTGCCAGCAGCCAAACAGGGACTGAAGCTTTCTTT. Translating gives CASSQTGTEAFF.

CDR3: CASSFHRGWSTEAFF. In DNA, the CDR3 is TGTGCCAGCAGCTTCCACAGGGGATGGAGCACTGAAGCTTTCTTT. The V call is TRBV11-1, the J call TRBJ1-1, with 7 bases identical to TRBD1. Germline-derived CDR1 and CDR2 are SGHAT and FQDESV (reference sequence). This CDR3 comprises 15 residues. The V gene end was trimmed by 3 bases and the J gene end by 4 bases; junction bases not matched to a gene: 8.

The chain uses TRBV30 and TRBJ1-3; D remains unclear. The V gene's germline CDR1 is GTSNPN and CDR2 SVGIG (reference sequence). The V end lost 2 bases, the J end lost 0 bases, and 11 bases lay between the germline ends. The CDR3 is 15 residues long. CDR3 nucleotide sequence: TGTGCCTGGAGTAGGAGCAAAGGCTCTGGAAACACCATATATTTT. Protein sequence: CAWSRSKGSGNTIYF.

This sequence joins TRBV4-1 and TRBJ1-2, with D unresolved. CDR1 and CDR2 (germline): MGHRA, YSYEKL. Trimming cost V 0 bases and J 1 base, with 12 bases left between them. This CDR3 region has 16 residues. CDR3 coding DNA: TGCGCCAGCAGCCAAGAATCAGGCAACCTTAACTATGGCTACACCTTC. Its protein product is CASSQESGNLNYGYTF.

The chain links TRBV6-6 to TRBJ1-1, with D hard to call. Germline V gene lookup returns CDR1 MNHNY and CDR2 SVGAGI (reference sequence). This CDR3 region has 13 residues. The V gene lost 4 bases and the J gene lost 2 bases, with 8 bases spanning the gap. Here the CDR3 reads CASSLSSNTEAFF. CDR3 DNA: TGTGCCAGCAGTTTATCTTCTAACACTGAAGCTTTCTTT.

The chain recombines TRBV10-3 with TRBJ1-3; D unclear. This CDR3 is 14 amino acids long. Trimming took off 0 bases at V and 4 bases at J, with 7 bases between the two ends. Germline V gene data show CDR1 as ENHRY and CDR2 as SYGVKD. CDR3 sequence (DNA): TGTGCCATCAGTGAGTCGTCCGTCGGAAACACCATATATTTT. This translates into CAISESSVGNTIYF.

V and J are TRBV7-2 and TRBJ1-5; D is ambiguous. The germline CDR1 and CDR2 sequences are SGHTA and FQGNSA. V was clipped by 4 bases and J by 2 bases, with 15 bases between them. This CDR3 has 16 residues. CDR3 bases: TGTGCCAGCAGCTCAGCTCCGGGGATGGGCAATCAGCCCCAGCATTTT. It specifies CASSSAPGMGNQPQHF.

This chain uses TRBV19 with TRBJ2-1; D gene ambiguous. CDR1 is LNHDA, CDR2 SQIVND, per germline (reference sequence). Trimming removed 3 bases at V and 4 bases at J, with 4 bases between. There are 12 residues in the CDR3. The CDR3 spells CASSIGYNEQFF. The DNA of the CDR3 is TGTGCCAGTAGTATCGGTTACAATGAGCAGTTCTTC.

The V call is TRBV9, the J call TRBJ2-1, with 9 bases matching TRBD1. CDR1 is SGDLS, CDR2 YYNGEE, per germline. V was clipped by 4 bases and J by 7 bases; unmatched bases: 15. The CDR3 totals 17 residues. The CDR3 sequence: CASSRILQGAGVNEQFF. The CDR3 nucleotides read TGTGCCAGCAGCCGAATTCTACAGGGGGCAGGAGTAAATGAGCAGTTCTTC.

This rearrangement joins TRBV5-4 to TRBJ1-2; no definite D call. From germline, CDR1 is SGHNT and CDR2 YYREEE (reference sequence). V dropped 0 bases and J dropped 3 bases, with 9 bases sitting between them. CDR3 length equals 14 residues. CDR3 in DNA: TGTGCCAGCAGCTTGGATCAGGTCGACTATGGCTACACCTTC. This gives the protein CASSLDQVDYGYTF.

This chain joins TRBV10-3 and TRBJ1-2, with TRBD1 matching over 7 bases. This CDR3 comprises 14 residues. Germline V gene sequence: CDR1 ENHRY, CDR2 SYGVKD. CDR3 loop: CAVQGPLSDYGYTF. The DNA of the CDR3 is TGTGCTGTACAGGGGCCCCTGTCGGACTATGGCTACACCTTC.

This chain uses TRBV18 with TRBJ2-6; possibly TRBD1 for D (6 bases). This CDR3 is built from 17 residues. Trimming stripped 0 bases from V and 1 base from J, with 10 bases between. In germline, CDR1 is KGHSH, CDR2 LQKENI. In nucleotides, the CDR3 is TGTGCCAGCTCACCACCGGGACACAGTTCTGGGGCCAACGTCCTGACTTTC. It yields the protein CASSPPGHSSGANVLTF.

This clone occurred a few times. CDR3 DNA sequence: TGTGCCAGCAGCTCCGCAGGTCTCCTTAGCAATCAGCCCCAGCATTTT. Its translation: CASSSAGLLSNQPQHF. The gene calls are TRBV5-5 and TRBJ1-5, with D unclear. The CDR3 is 16 residues long. Germline CDR1 reads SGHKS; CDR2 reads YYEKEE (reference sequence). Trimming stripped 3 bases from V and 0 bases from J, with 13 bases between.

This clone was observed a few times. The CDR3 is CASRPSRAGTYEQYF. For the CDR3, the DNA is TGTGCCAGTAGACCTTCAAGGGCGGGGACCTACGAGCAGTACTTC. V and J are TRBV19 and TRBJ2-7, with D possibly matching TRBD2 (6 bases). The V gene's germline CDR1 is LNHDA and CDR2 SQIVND (reference sequence). This CDR3 has 15 residues. Trimming removed 6 bases from V and 2 bases from J, with 17 bases in between.

This chain connects TRBV9 to TRBJ1-2; 7 nucleotides match TRBD1. Germline lookup yields CDR1 SGDLS and CDR2 YYNGEE. The trim removed 3 bases at V and 6 bases at J, leaving 8 bases unmatched. The CDR3 is 14 residues long. Here the CDR3 reads CASSAIGTEHGYTF. In DNA, the CDR3 is TGTGCCAGCAGCGCCATAGGGACAGAACATGGCTACACCTTC.

The chain employs TRBV30 and TRBJ1-5, with 10 nucleotides matching TRBD1. The CDR3 is made up of 15 amino acids. The germline V gene encodes CDR1 GTSNPN and CDR2 SVGIG (reference sequence). V lost 0 bases and J lost 7; bases outside the gene matches: 6. This CDR3 is CAWSVQGQGSQPQHF. The CDR3 DNA reads as TGTGCCTGGAGTGTACAGGGACAGGGGAGCCAGCCCCAGCATTTT.